This T cell receptor (beta chain) stems from a study of blood T cell repertoires in COVID-19. Whole-study context: Acute and convalescent COVID-19 samples came from the United States, Italy and Spain.

Repertoires were generated with immunoSEQ multiplex PCR, while TCRdb's copy carries only in-frame clones and drops some. This sample has about 330,000 clones, with more than 75% found just once. The CDR3 loop spans 11 amino acids. Germline assignment: CDR1 ENHRY and CDR2 SYGVKD. V was pared by 11 bases and J by 6 bases, with 1 base of the junction left unmatched. Sample: peripheral blood. The chain couples TRBV10-3 to TRBJ2-1; 10 bases line up with TRBD2. The sequence was collected from a woman in her 50s with acute or convalescent COVID-19. The CDR3 protein is CASSGSNEQFF. Here the CDR3 DNA reads TGTGCCTCTAGCGGGAGCAATGAGCAGTTCTTC.